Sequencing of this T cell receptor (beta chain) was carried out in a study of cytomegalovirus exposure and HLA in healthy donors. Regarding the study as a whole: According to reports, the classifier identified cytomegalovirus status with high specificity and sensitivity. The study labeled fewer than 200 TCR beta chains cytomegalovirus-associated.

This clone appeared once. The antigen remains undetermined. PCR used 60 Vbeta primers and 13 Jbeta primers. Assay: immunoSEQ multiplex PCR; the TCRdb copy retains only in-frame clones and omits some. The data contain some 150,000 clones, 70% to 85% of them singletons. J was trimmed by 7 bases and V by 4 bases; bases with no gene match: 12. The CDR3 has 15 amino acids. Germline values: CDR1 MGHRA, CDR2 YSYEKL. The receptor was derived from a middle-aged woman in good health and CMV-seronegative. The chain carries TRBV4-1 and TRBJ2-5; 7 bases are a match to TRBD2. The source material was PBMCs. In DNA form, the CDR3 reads TGCGCCAGCAGCCCCCAGGGAGGGGCCCCGGGGACCCAGTACTTC. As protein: CASSPQGGAPGTQYF.